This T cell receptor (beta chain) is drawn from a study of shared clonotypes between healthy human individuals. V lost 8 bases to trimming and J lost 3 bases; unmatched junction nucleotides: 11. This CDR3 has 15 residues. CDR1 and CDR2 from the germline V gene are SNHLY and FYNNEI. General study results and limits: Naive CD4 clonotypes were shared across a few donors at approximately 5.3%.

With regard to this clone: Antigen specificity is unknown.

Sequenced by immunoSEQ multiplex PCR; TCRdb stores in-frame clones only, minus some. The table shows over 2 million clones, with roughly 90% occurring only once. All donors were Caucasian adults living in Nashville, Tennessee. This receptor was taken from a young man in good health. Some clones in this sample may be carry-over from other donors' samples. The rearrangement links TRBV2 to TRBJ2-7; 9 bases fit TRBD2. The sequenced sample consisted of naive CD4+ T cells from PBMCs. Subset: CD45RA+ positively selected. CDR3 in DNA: TGTGCCAGCCAGCTGGGGCTAGCGGGAAACTACGAGCAGTACTTC. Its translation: CASQLGLAGNYEQYF.